This T cell receptor (beta chain) emerged from a study of blood T cell repertoires in COVID-19. CDR3 length: 10 amino acids. Trimming took 5 bases from V and 2 from J, leaving 3 bases between them. Per germline, CDR1 GTSNPN and CDR2 SVGIG (reference sequence). In the study's own analysis: Amplification of reference gene primers was used by the study to estimate nucleated cell counts. Generated by immunoSEQ multiplex PCR, the TCRdb table keeps only in-frame clones and is missing some. The D gene and trimming were derived from the DNA, and the V and J assignments and clone size from that table. The sample lists approximately 240,000 clones; approximately 83% were seen once.

The receptor comes from a woman younger than 45 who had recovered from COVID-19. The rearrangement joins TRBV30 to TRBJ1-2; D is unresolved. Specimen: peripheral blood. The CDR3, as DNA: TGTGCCTGGCAAAACTATGGCTACACCTTC. Translation: CAWQNYGYTF.